The 26 T cell receptor beta chains presented below share a single source sample, sequenced in a study of blood T cells in healthy people across ages. It was with a sample-barcoded 5' primer and a J-beta primer mix that a second PCR of about 6 to 11 cycles was run. TCRdb called the 5' RACE reads again in MiXCR, with one record for every CDR3 protein. The data show roughly 1.4 million distinct CDR3 sequences, with 55% to 75% seen just once and 6.5% to 8.5% held by the top ten. The specimen sequenced was blood. These receptor sequences come from a man between 18 and 29 years old in good health.

This rearrangement joins TRBV4-3 to TRBJ1-6; unclear D gene. Trimming took 0 bases from V and 9 from J, leaving 9 bases between them. The CDR3 runs 14 residues. The germline V gene encodes CDR1 LGHNA and CDR2 YSLEER. The DNA for the CDR3 is TGCGCCAGCAGCCAAGAGGGGTTGGGTTCACCCCTCCACTTT. Encoded protein: CASSQEGLGSPLHF.

The J gene is TRBJ2-1, the V gene TRBV7-6, with 7 positions matching TRBD2. CDR1 is SGHVS, CDR2 FNYEAQ, per germline. This CDR3 contains 17 residues. With 1 base clipped from V and 0 bases from J, the junction kept 6 bases outside the gene matches. The CDR3 DNA is TGTGCCAGCAGCTTAGGTTGGGGGGGAGGCTCCTACAATGAGCAGTTCTTC. As protein: CASSLGWGGGSYNEQFF.

This clonotype has just a few counts. The rearrangement links TRBV27 to TRBJ2-7; TRBD1 aligns across 8 bases. V trimming: 5 bases; J trimming: 2 bases; junction bases outside the gene matches: 5. The CDR3 spans 14 residues. CDR1 is MNHEY, CDR2 SMNVEV, per germline (reference sequence). The CDR3 nucleotides read TGTGCCAGCAGTGACAGGGGAATAGCCTACGAGCAGTACTTC. It codes for CASSDRGIAYEQYF.

The chain couples TRBV18 to TRBJ2-1; 8 bases map to TRBD1. V shed 4 bases, J shed 7 bases, and the junction held 9 bases outside the gene matches. Germline V gene lookup returns CDR1 KGHSH and CDR2 LQKENI. The CDR3 has 15 residues. The CDR3 DNA follows: TGTGCCAGCTCACTCAGGACAGGGTCGGGAAATGAGCAGTTCTTC. Translating it yields CASSLRTGSGNEQFF.

This clonotype came up a few times. CDR3 amino acids: CASSRRLTGETQYF. CDR3 coding DNA: TGTGCCAGCAGTCGACGCCTAACCGGGGAGACCCAGTACTTC. This chain connects TRBV13 to TRBJ2-4; D is unclear. The J call is in doubt because the DNA end fits TRBJ2-5 better. The CDR3 runs to 14 residues. CDR1 PRHDT and CDR2 FYEKMQ come from the germline V gene (reference sequence).

J is TRBJ2-3 and V is TRBV5-1; D uncertain. Deletions cut 4 bases from V and 1 base from J, with 19 bases between. Germline V gene lookup returns CDR1 SGHRS and CDR2 YFSETQ. The CDR3 is 17 amino acids. CDR3 amino acids: CASSASRLSGGTDTQYF. CDR3 DNA: TGCGCCAGCAGCGCTTCCAGGTTGAGTGGGGGCACAGATACGCAGTATTTT.

The V gene is TRBV2, the J gene TRBJ2-5; D is perhaps TRBD1 (6 bases). Trimming pared 3 bases from V and 5 bases from J, leaving 16 bases between. The germline V gene has CDR1 SNHLY and CDR2 FYNNEI. The CDR3 extends over 15 amino acids. The CDR3 coding sequence is TGTGCCAGCAGTGAGGAGGCAGGGGACGGGGAGACCCAGTACTTC. As protein: CASSEEAGDGETQYF.

The chain has TRBV18 and TRBJ2-2; D perhaps matches TRBD1 (5 bases). CDR3 length: 14 residues. The germline CDR1 and CDR2 sequences are KGHSH and LQKENI. The ends were cut back, 2 bases at V and 3 bases at J, with 7 bases in the middle. CDR3 sequence: CASSPGADTGELFF. CDR3 in DNA: TGTGCCAGCTCACCAGGGGCGGACACCGGGGAGCTGTTTTTT.

This sequence joins TRBV7-2 and TRBJ2-7; TRBD2 might be the D (6 bases). V lost 5 bases and J lost 2, with 16 bases in between. CDR3 length: 15 residues. Per germline, CDR1 SGHTA and CDR2 FQGNSA. This CDR3 is CASSLWTTRAYEQYF. CDR3 sequence (DNA): TGTGCCAGCAGCCTATGGACTACCAGAGCCTACGAGCAGTACTTC.

This clonotype was detected a few times. V is TRBV4-2 and J is TRBJ2-7; D possibly corresponds to TRBD2 (6 bases). The CDR3 has 16 residues. From germline, CDR1 is LGHNA and CDR2 YNFKEQ. V was trimmed by 0 bases and J by 3 bases, leaving 15 bases between them. Written as DNA, the CDR3 is TGTGCCAGCAGCCAAGATCCGGCAGCGGGCCTCTACGAGCAGTACTTC. It specifies CASSQDPAAGLYEQYF.

As concerns this clonotype: A junction end diverges from the germline sequence, so it may reflect a read error. The chain couples TRBV2 to TRBJ2-7; D may be TRBD1 (5 bases). The CDR3 consists of 15 residues. From germline, CDR1 is SNHLY and CDR2 FYNNEI. The CDR3 DNA is TGTGCCAGCACTGAAGGCAGGGTTACCTCCTACGAGCAGTACTTC. Translating it yields CASTEGRVTSYEQYF. The complete variable domain, with remaining parts taken from reference TRBV2 and TRBJ2-7, reads EPEVTQTPSHQVTQMGQEVILRCVPISNHLYFYWYRQILGQKVEFLVSFYNNEISEKSEIFDDQFSVERPDGSNFTLKIRSTKLEDSAMYFCASTEGRVTSYEQYFGPGTRLTVT.

J is TRBJ2-2 and V is TRBV29-1, with D uncertain. Trimming pared 4 bases from V and 4 bases from J, leaving 10 bases between. This CDR3 has 13 residues. The germline gives CDR1 SQVTM, CDR2 ANQGSEA. As DNA, the CDR3 is TGCAGCGTTGGTAGGAGTGGCACCGGGGAGCTGTTTTTT. Its translation is CSVGRSGTGELFF.

The chain couples TRBV12-5 to TRBJ2-1; TRBD2 matches at 12 bases. The ends lost 7 bases at V and 0 bases at J; junction bases unmatched: 4. Germline V CDR1 and CDR2: LGHNT, FRNRAP. The CDR3 is 16 amino acids. The CDR3, as DNA: TGTGCTAGTGCCCTGACTAGCGGGAGCTCCTACAATGAGCAGTTCTTC. It codes for CASALTSGSSYNEQFF.

This chain links TRBV10-2 with TRBJ2-2; D is undetermined. V was trimmed by 6 bases and J by 0 bases, leaving 5 bases between them. From germline, CDR1 is WSHSY and CDR2 SAAADI. This CDR3 region has 13 residues. CDR3: CASRRANTGELFF. The CDR3 coding sequence is TGCGCCAGCAGGCGAGCGAACACCGGGGAGCTGTTTTTT.

This clonotype was observed a few times. The rearrangement links TRBV3-1 to TRBJ2-2; D is uncertain. V lost 2 bases and J lost 3, with 10 bases in between. Germline CDR1 reads LGHDT; CDR2 reads YNNKEL (reference sequence). The CDR3 spans 15 residues. CDR3 protein: CASSQLLTYTGELFF. CDR3 in DNA: TGTGCCAGCAGCCAATTACTAACCTACACCGGGGAGCTGTTTTTT.

V usage is TRBV6-1 and J usage is TRBJ1-1; D gene ambiguous. Trimming removed 8 bases from V and 4 bases from J, with 14 bases in between. The CDR3 has 13 residues. The germline V gene encodes CDR1 MNHNS and CDR2 SASEGT. Here the CDR3 reads CASDSHRVTEAFF. The CDR3 nucleotides read TGTGCCAGCGACTCACACCGGGTCACTGAAGCTTTCTTT.

This clonotype was seen a handful of times. The rearrangement joins TRBV12-3 or TRBV12-4 to TRBJ2-4; 10 bases are a match to TRBD1. The tail of the sequence fits TRBJ2-7 better, so the J call may be wrong. This CDR3 contains 14 residues. Written as DNA, the CDR3 is TGTGCCAGCAGTACGCGGGACAGGGGAAACGAGCAGTACTTC. Translated, it gives CASSTRDRGNEQYF.

The chain links TRBV3-1 to TRBJ2-7, with D tentatively TRBD1 (6 bases). Germline values: CDR1 LGHDT, CDR2 YNNKEL (reference sequence). V was cut by 6 bases and J by 0 bases, with 15 bases left in between. The length of the CDR3 is 15 residues. As DNA, the CDR3 is TGTGCCAGCAGTCCCGAACAGGGACCCTCCTACGAGCAGTACTTC. Protein product: CASSPEQGPSYEQYF.

The chain carries TRBV28 and TRBJ2-1, with no clear D. The CDR3 has 15 residues. Germline lookup yields CDR1 MDHEN and CDR2 SYDVKM. V was shortened by 6 bases and J by 0 bases, with 12 bases between the two germline ends. CDR3 residues: CASSLPAGSYNEQFF. The CDR3 DNA reads TGTGCCAGCAGCCTCCCGGCCGGCTCCTACAATGAGCAGTTCTTC.

The chain recombines TRBV15 with TRBJ2-3; D call uncertain. The CDR3 length is 13 residues. Germline V gene lookup returns CDR1 LNHNV and CDR2 YYDKDF (reference sequence). Trimming took off 8 bases at V and 0 bases at J, with 9 bases between the two ends. The CDR3 sequence is CATSSISTDTQYF. The CDR3, as DNA: TGTGCCACCTCGAGCATCAGCACAGATACGCAGTATTTT.

This chain links TRBV6-2 or TRBV6-3 with TRBJ2-6; unclear D gene. The CDR3 runs 16 residues. V shed 6 bases and J shed 1 base, with 13 bases lying between them. In germline, CDR1 is MNHEY, CDR2 SVGEGT. The DNA for the CDR3 is TGTGCCAGCAGCTTACAACGCTCTTCTGGGGCCAACGTCCTGACTTTC. Translated, it gives CASSLQRSSGANVLTF.

V gene TRBV7-2 combines with J gene TRBJ2-3; 7 bases are shared with TRBD2. Germline V gene data show CDR1 as SGHTA and CDR2 as FQGNSA. V trimming: 1 base; J trimming: 6 bases; junction bases outside the gene matches: 4. The CDR3 consists of 14 residues. CDR3 DNA: TGTGCCAGCAGCTTAGTGCGGGGGTACGATACGCAGTATTTT. The encoded protein is CASSLVRGYDTQYF.

Details on this clonotype: Sequence at one end of the junction differs from germline and may be a read error. The rearrangement joins TRBV29-1 to TRBJ2-5, with TRBD2 matching 11 bases. Germline V CDR1 and CDR2: SQVTM, ANQGSEA. This CDR3 is 14 amino acids long. This chain's CDR3 is CSASLAGGEETQNF. Written as DNA, the CDR3 is TGCAGCGCGTCTCTAGCGGGAGGAGAAGAGACCCAGAACTTC.

V usage is TRBV29-1 and J usage is TRBJ1-1; TRBD1 matches at 7 bases. Germline V CDR1 and CDR2: SQVTM, ANQGSEA. V lost 7 bases to trimming and J lost 3 bases; unmatched junction nucleotides: 5. The CDR3 loop spans 12 amino acids. In nucleotides, the CDR3 is TGCAGCGGTAGACAGGGAGACACTGAAGCTTTCTTT. It is translated as CSGRQGDTEAFF.

This clonotype was observed a handful of times. The chain links TRBV12-3 or TRBV12-4 to TRBJ2-4, with 7 bases lining up with TRBD1. This CDR3 is built from 17 residues. The ends lost 5 bases at V and 0 bases at J; junction bases unmatched: 10. Here the CDR3 reads CASSPSGQLIAKNIQYF. CDR3 DNA: TGTGCCAGCAGTCCCTCGGGACAGCTTATAGCCAAAAACATTCAGTACTTC.

The chain has TRBV7-9 and TRBJ2-7; D tentatively reads TRBD1 or TRBD2 (5 bases each). With 5 bases removed from V and 0 bases from J, the gap between germline ends came to 11 bases. The CDR3 loop spans 14 amino acids. The germline CDR1 and CDR2 sequences are SEHNR and FQNEAQ (reference sequence). For the CDR3, the DNA is TGTGCCAGCAGCGACGGGACGTACTCCTACGAGCAGTACTTC. It yields the protein CASSDGTYSYEQYF. Looking up the rest from reference TRBV7-9 and TRBJ2-7 gives the full variable domain: DTGVSQNPRHKITKRGQNVTFRCDPISEHNRLYWYRQTLGQGPEFLTYFQNEAQLEKSRLLSDRFSAERPKGSFSTLEIQRTEQGDSAMYLCASSDGTYSYEQYFGPGTRLTVT.